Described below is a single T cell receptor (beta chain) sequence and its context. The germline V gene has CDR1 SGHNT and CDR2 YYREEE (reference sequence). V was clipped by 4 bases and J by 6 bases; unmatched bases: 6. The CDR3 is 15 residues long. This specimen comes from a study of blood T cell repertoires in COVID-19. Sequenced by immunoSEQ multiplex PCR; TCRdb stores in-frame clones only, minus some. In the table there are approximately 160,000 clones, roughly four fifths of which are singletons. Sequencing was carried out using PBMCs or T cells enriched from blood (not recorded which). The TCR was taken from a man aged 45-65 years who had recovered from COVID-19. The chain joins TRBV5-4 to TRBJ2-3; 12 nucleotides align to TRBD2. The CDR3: CASSPRTSGADTQYF. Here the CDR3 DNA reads TGTGCCAGCAGCCCCCGGACTAGCGGGGCTGATACGCAGTATTTT.